These T cell receptor beta chains were read from a single sample in a study of cytomegalovirus exposure and HLA in healthy donors. The method was immunoSEQ multiplex PCR; TCRdb's version includes in-frame clones alone and lacks a portion of them. The sample includes around 96,000 clones, approximately 72% of them seen just once. The sequenced material came from PBMCs. The receptors derive from a man under 40 in good health and CMV-seropositive. The conserved cysteine and the conserved F or W are not part of the CDR3 here. A D gene is named only where the DNA matches it firmly.

TRBJ2-5 TRBV30 . AWRERGHQY
TRBJ1-5 TRBV7-3 . ASSHGDISNQPQH
TRBJ2-7 TRBV6-1 TRBD1 ASRPGQPFYEQY
TRBJ2-1 TRBV29-1 TRBD1 SVEATPGQDPIGQF
TRBJ2-1 TRBV4-3 TRBD2 ASSQEGGSEEQF
TRBJ2-1 TRBV18 . ASSATVNPYNEQF
TRBJ1-4 TRBV5-1 . ASQVSGVDEKLF
. TRBV6-1 . ASSAGRHSYEQY
TRBJ2-1 TRBV5-8 . ASMSSSYNEQF
TRBJ1-6 TRBV6-5 . ASRTQTRQPLH
TRBJ2-3 TRBV27 TRBD2 ASSLWGGDTDTQY
TRBJ2-7 TRBV28 TRBD1 ASKLGQEYEQY
TRBJ2-1 TRBV6-5 . ASKRGFYNEQF
TRBJ2-7 TRBV18 TRBD2 ASSTGLAKNEQY
TRBJ1-3 TRBV21-1 . ASSKNGRGDPSGNTIY
TRBJ2-7 TRBV12-5 TRBD1 ASGSGQGLSYEQY
TRBJ2-3 TRBV2 TRBD2 AIPSGGAVTQY
TRBJ2-7 TRBV30 TRBD1 AWSSTGTGAYEQY
TRBJ2-7 TRBV30 . AWSVLAYEQY
TRBJ2-5 TRBV4-1 TRBD2 ASSPPGGGYQETQY
TRBJ2-3 TRBV9 TRBD2 ASSRLAGATDTQY
TRBJ1-6 TRBV2 . ASGEGDAYNSPLH
TRBJ2-1 TRBV7-9 . ASSSQGFSYNEQF
TRBJ1-5 TRBV16 TRBD1 ASSGQGAGQPQH
TRBJ2-3 TRBV6-6 TRBD2 ASSDSRTSGADTQY
TRBJ1-1 TRBV4-1 . ASSHARGGPNTEAF
TRBJ2-1 TRBV7-8 . ASSLVIASHEQF
TRBJ2-5 TRBV18 TRBD2 ASSPASGVVETQY
TRBJ1-4 TRBV5-1 . ASSLGQVTGNEKLF
TRBJ2-7 TRBV7-9 TRBD1 ASRRDRARPYEQY
TRBJ1-6 TRBV9 . ASSVGRTYNSPLH
TRBJ2-3 TRBV6-5 . ASSYRESSTDTQY
TRBJ2-5 TRBV6-4 TRBD2 ASIRRASGGQETQY
TRBJ1-6 TRBV9 . ASSAGINSYNSPLH
TRBJ1-6 TRBV19 TRBD1 ASSIGQGALNSPLH
TRBJ2-2 TRBV5-1 . ASKGWTVNTGELF
TRBJ2-3 TRBV7-9 . ASSQAGVPQDTQY
TRBJ1-5 TRBV6-1 . ASSGQLHSNQPQH
TRBJ2-1 TRBV19 TRBD2 ASSTGLDPSNEQF
TRBJ1-4 TRBV5-6 . ASSLAVSEKLF
TRBJ2-3 TRBV11-3 TRBD1 ASSYAGTETDTQY
TRBJ2-1 TRBV5-6 TRBD1 ASSLVGTAYNEQF